This TCR beta chain stems from a study of shared T cell receptors in the human thymus (dated by TCRdb to the early 2020s). With respect to the entire study: The study examined how self-reactive, shared T-cell receptor alpha chains are generated in the human thymus.

In the case of this clone: It lacks a known antigen. Qualities for individual bases were not recorded, and no much larger clone is one base off.

Library preparation was by the immunoSEQ multiplex PCR assay. The clones in this table, taken by TCRdb from immuneACCESS, are in-frame only. Not every clone is retained; where verified, under half of the shortfall comes from an unresolved V gene, and the cause of the rest is unknown. The sample profile shows hundreds of thousands of clones; approximately 87% of them were found once. The top ten constitute 0.0085% to 0.012% of the sample. V and J are trimmed by 3 bases and 1 base, and the gene matches miss 9 bases of the junction. CDR3 length: 17 amino acids, cysteine to phenylalanine. The sequence is cut down to CDR3 DNA, 51 bases in frame from base 1. Looking up the germline V gene yields CDR1 MNHNS and CDR2 SASEGT. The same data also went into a second study, on human thymus T cells. The second paper states: Donors were immunologically healthy infants undergoing open corrective cardiac surgery for congenital heart defects in Finland. Thymus tissue was obtained as surgical resects removed during corrective cardiac surgery. Usage of V and J gene segments appeared to be biased in both the thymic and the peripheral blood repertoires. The related research reported highly overlapping thymic TCR repertoires among unrelated individuals. The study described the TCR alpha and beta repertoires in eight or nine infant thymus samples and a few matching peripheral blood samples. The cohort included a handful of male and a couple of female infants, with donor ages spanning 7 to 244 days. Thymocytes were mechanically released from the tissue and were stored as pellets of roughly 10-32 million cells at -70 degrees C. A QIAsymphony instrument was used to extract genomic DNA from the frozen cell pellets. TCRB and TCRAD loci were amplified from a standardized quantity of quality-controlled genomic DNA using the immunoSEQ multiplex PCR assay. The amplicons covered the V(D)J region and were long enough to include the CDR3 and to identify the V and J genes. The commercial immunoSEQ service was used to sequence amplicons on an Illumina platform. Corrections for primer bias and sequencing errors followed previously described methods, while TCRAD and TCRB definitions were based on the IMGT database. Analysis of the repertoires was done with immunoSEQ Analyzer 3.0 and VDJTools and included basic statistics, V/J segment usage, diversity estimates, rarefaction and pairwise overlap. To estimate diversity, the Chao1, ChaoE, Efron-Thisted, Shannon and inverse Simpson indices were applied, and diversity was also estimated on datasets down-sampled to the smallest sample. Repertoire overlap was determined by strict matching of CDR3 nucleotide sequence, V gene and J gene, and Jaccard-based multidimensional scaling clustering was applied. Thymus samples yielded on average around 810,000 unique TCRB clonotypes, compared with 75,000 to 100,000 from blood samples.

The V and J segments used are TRBV6-1 and TRBJ2-7, with 10 bases in between that match TRBD2. The source of this sequence is a boy under two years old with a congenital heart defect. Donor details come from another sample of the same person, matched by shared clones. What was sequenced was thymocytes. DNA sequence: TGTGCCAGCAGTGAGACAACTCTAGCGGGAGAATCCTACGAGCAGTACTTC. Its translation is CASSETTLAGESYEQYF.